The T cell receptor beta chain under discussion was sequenced for a study of graft-versus-host responses after intestinal transplantation. As for the study in general: Transplants given to recipients were multivisceral, liver-intestinal, or isolated intestinal. Recipients uniformly received anti-thymocyte globulin induction, followed by tacrolimus and steroids for two to four years. Overall study findings and caveats: Peak levels of circulating GvH clones tracked with early post-transplant HvG declines. Recipient-marrow GvH clones were detected, some having first appeared in ileum or blood.

Profiling relied on immunoSEQ multiplex PCR, and the TCRdb table lists in-frame clones only, not all of them. The table lists approximately 90,000 clones, about 93% of them singletons. CDR3 length equals 14 residues. The trim removed 4 bases at V and 5 bases at J, leaving 6 bases unmatched. Per the germline V gene, CDR1 is MGHRA and CDR2 is YSYEKL. As to this clone: Its cognate antigen is unknown.

The chain couples TRBV4-1 to TRBJ2-7, with 9 bases matching TRBD1. The clonotype was recovered from a human donor who received an intestinal transplant. The sample here was unstimulated CD8+ T cells sorted from spleen or lymph node cells, taken before intestinal transplant. CDR3 region: CASSPDRGNNEQYF. The CDR3 bases are TGCGCCAGCAGCCCGGACAGGGGTAACAACGAGCAGTACTTC.